These 4 T cell receptor beta chains were all obtained from the same sample, sequenced in a study of T cells in Graves' hyperthyroidism and ophthalmopathy. The CDR3 regions of TCR beta were amplified from RNA transcripts. When the TCR CDR3 underwent first-round RT-PCR, the HTBI primer set was used. TCRdb re-called the multiplex PCR reads through MiXCR, storing one row per CDR3 protein. The sample yields approximately 380,000 distinct CDR3 sequences, approximately 19% seen once. Sequencing was carried out using blood. These receptors were collected from a woman aged 18 to 35 with Graves' hyperthyroidism.

This clonotype was seen ten or more times. The V gene is TRBV27, the J gene TRBJ1-1; 10 bases are shared with TRBD1. Trimming at V came to 1 base and at J to 7 bases, leaving 9 bases not matched to a gene. This CDR3 comprises 16 residues. Germline-derived CDR1 and CDR2 are MNHEY and SMNVEV (reference sequence). The DNA for the CDR3 is TGTGCCAGCAGTTTATTAATGGGACAGGGGACAGGTGAAGCTTTCTTT. Translating it yields CASSLLMGQGTGEAFF.

This clonotype was seen ten or more times. The V and J genes are TRBV27 and TRBJ2-5, with D perhaps TRBD1 (6 bases). V was clipped by 0 bases and J by 10 bases, with 15 bases between them. Per the germline V gene, CDR1 is MNHEY and CDR2 is SMNVEV (reference sequence). This CDR3 spans 14 amino acids. CDR3 coding DNA: TGTGCCAGCAGTTTATCACGGACAGCTAAGGGCCAGTACTTC. This translates into CASSLSRTAKGQYF.

The genes are TRBV20-1 and TRBJ2-5; the D is unclear. This CDR3 is 11 amino acids long. The germline gives CDR1 DFQATT, CDR2 SNEGSKA (reference sequence). The V end lost 6 bases, the J end lost 5 bases, and 10 bases lay between the germline ends. This CDR3 is CSANLGETQYF. The CDR3 DNA reads TGCAGTGCAAACCTTGGGGAGACCCAGTACTTC.

This clonotype appeared many times. This chain uses TRBV6-1 with TRBJ1-2; perhaps TRBD1 as D (6 bases). V shed 2 bases and J shed 7 bases, with 17 bases lying between them. Per the germline V gene, CDR1 is MNHNS and CDR2 is SASEGT. CDR3 length: 15 amino acids. The CDR3 sequence: CASSELNRAIGGYTF. CDR3 nucleotides: TGTGCCAGCAGTGAATTGAACAGGGCAATCGGTGGCTACACCTTC.